This entry describes one T cell receptor (beta chain). The target of this receptor is not known. Base qualities are missing; no much larger clone stands one base away. The library was built by means of RT-PCR. The data were produced on an Illumina HiSeq 2500. In-frame beta chains were kept once TCRdb had trimmed the public reads at Q25 with fastp and called clones with MiXCR. When rows share a CDR3 protein, they turn into one entry using the most common DNA and genes. The sample yields just under 550,000 distinct CDR3 sequences; roughly 25% were counted once. 2.5% to 3% of the sample belongs to the ten largest clones. This sample was included in a study of response to subunit inactivated influenza vaccine listed by TCRdb under 2018. Study-wide context: To follow how T cells responded to a trivalent subunit inactivated influenza vaccine, the researchers relied on deep quantitative profiling of the T cell receptor repertoire.

From the cysteine through the phenylalanine, the CDR3 covers 15 amino acids. Only the CDR3 part of the read is kept: 45 bases, read in frame from the first base. V and J lose 4 bases and 5 bases, and a span of 19 bases separates them. Via the germline V gene, CDR1 is SGDLS and CDR2 YYNGEE. General study outcomes and caveats: It was suggested by the authors that each seasonal influenza vaccination may recruit only a limited number of new T cells.

The same sample was also studied in work on T cells expressing NK-cell markers. According to the second study: The TCR beta cDNA libraries were made using 5'RACE template switching, a step that added both a universal primer site and unique molecular identifiers. TCR beta-chain repertoires were profiled in sorted CD3+CD56+NKG2C+, CD3+CD56+NKG2C- and CD3+CD56-NKG2C+ T-cell subsets from about 8 donors. Among the eight sequenced donors, only one was HCMV-seronegative, while the other seven were HCMV-seropositive. In several experiments an anti-gammadeltaTCR antibody was added to restrict sorting to alphabetaTCR-expressing T cells. In roughly six donors, the dominant CD3+CD56+NKG2C+ clonotypes were among the top 10 CD8+ clonotypes and accounted for about 1.0-7.0% of CD8+ T cells. Those dominant clonotypes were again the most abundant among CD3+CD56-NKG2C+ cells in four donors, at roughly 28.3-60.1%. It remained unclear whether the expanded NKG2C-expressing T cell clones were specific for HCMV antigens. Randomly selected healthy volunteers, three men and five women, were used as the eight sequenced donors. To determine HCMV serostatus, a commercial ELISA kit was used to detect HCMV-specific IgG in serum. Peripheral blood mononuclear cells were isolated from blood by Ficoll density gradient centrifugation. CD4+ and CD8+ T cells were isolated from PBMC by magnetic immunoseparation with Miltenyi isolation kits. cDNA synthesis was primed from the TCR beta constant segment and was followed by two successive PCR amplification steps. Illumina HiSeq 2000/2500, MiSeq or NextSeq was used to sequence libraries as 2 x 150 bp reads. MIGEC handled demultiplexing of the reads and grouping by UMI, while MiTCR was used to assemble and quantify clonotypes. To exclude erroneous sequences, only TCR cDNA sequences supported by at least two reads were retained. The tcR package was used for downstream repertoire analysis, with clonotypes matched between fractions based on CDR3 nucleotide sequence plus V segment. Antigen specificity was annotated against VDJdb with VDJmatch, allowing one amino acid substitution in CDR3.

The V and J segments used are TRBV9 and TRBJ2-7, with TRBD1 tentatively as D gene (6 bases match). This receptor was taken from a man aged 50 to 60 who received an inactivated influenza vaccine. Donor details come from another sample of the same person, matched by shared clones. The source material was CD4+ T cells sorted from PBMCs, sampled 11 to 12 days after vaccination. The base sequence is TGTGCCAGCAGCTCCTCCCAGGGGTACACGGACGAGCAGTACTTC. Its protein reads: CASSSSQGYTDEQYF. Beyond the CDR3, the reference TRBV9 and TRBJ2-7 genes provide the residues; the full variable domain reads: DSGVTQTPKHLITATGQRVTLRCSPRSGDLSVYWYQQSLDQGLQFLIQYYNGEERAKGNILERFSAQQFPDLHSELNLSSLELGDSALYFCASSSSQGYTDEQYFGPGTRLTVT.